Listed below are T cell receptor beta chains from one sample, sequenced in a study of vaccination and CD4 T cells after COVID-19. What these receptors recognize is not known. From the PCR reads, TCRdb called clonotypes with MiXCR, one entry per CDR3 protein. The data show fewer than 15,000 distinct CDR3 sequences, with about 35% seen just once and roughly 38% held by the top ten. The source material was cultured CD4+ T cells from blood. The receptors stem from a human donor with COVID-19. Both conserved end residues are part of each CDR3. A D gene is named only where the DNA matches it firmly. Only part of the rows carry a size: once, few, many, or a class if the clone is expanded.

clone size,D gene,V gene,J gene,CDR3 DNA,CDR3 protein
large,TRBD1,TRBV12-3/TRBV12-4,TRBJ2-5,TGTGCCAGCAGTCCTAGGGACAGGGAGGAGACCCAGTACTTC,CASSPRDREETQYF
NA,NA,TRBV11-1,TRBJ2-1,TGTGCCAGCAGCTTAGTTGGGGGCACTGAGCAGTTCTTC,CASSLVGGTEQFF
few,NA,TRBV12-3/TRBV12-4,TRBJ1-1,TGTGCCAGCAGCCCATTGGGGGGGCATACCACTGAAGCTTTCTTT,CASSPLGGHTTEAFF
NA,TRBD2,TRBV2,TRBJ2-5,TGTGCCAGCAGCTCCTTTAGCGGGGGGGTAGAGACCCAGTACTTC,CASSSFSGGVETQYF
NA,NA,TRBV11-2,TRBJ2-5,TGTGCCAGCAGCTTAGTTGGCAATTTCCAAGAGACCCAGTACTTC,CASSLVGNFQETQYF
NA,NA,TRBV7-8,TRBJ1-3,TGTGCCAGCAGCTCCCAGGGGTCGATTGGAAACACCATATATTTT,CASSSQGSIGNTIYF
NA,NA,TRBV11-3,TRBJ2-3,TGTGCCAGCAGCCCGGGGTTAGGGTCGAACACAGATACGCAGTATTTT,CASSPGLGSNTDTQYF
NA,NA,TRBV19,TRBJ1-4,TGTGCCACGTCCAGGGGAGGGGTTGAAAAACTGTTTTTT,CATSRGGVEKLFF
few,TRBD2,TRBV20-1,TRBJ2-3,TGCAGTGCCCCTATAGCGGGGGGGGGTACAGATACGCAGTATTTT,CSAPIAGGGTDTQYF
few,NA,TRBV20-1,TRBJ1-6,TGCAGTGCTAGAGATTTTCGGGGGAATTCACCCCTCCACTTT,CSARDFRGNSPLHF
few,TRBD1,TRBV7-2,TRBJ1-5,TGTGCCAGCAGCTTGGGGTTGACAGGGTTAGCCCCCTATAGCAATCAGCCCCAGCATTTT,CASSLGLTGLAPYSNQPQHF
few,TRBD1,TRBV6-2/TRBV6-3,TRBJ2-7,TGTGCCAGCAGCGCGGGACAGGTATTTTACGAGCAGTACTTC,CASSAGQVFYEQYF
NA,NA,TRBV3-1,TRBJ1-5,TGTGCCAGCAGCCAAGTGGGGGGCCAGCCCCAGCATTTT,CASSQVGGQPQHF
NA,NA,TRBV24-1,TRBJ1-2,NA,CAPPLDSTDRTYYGCTF
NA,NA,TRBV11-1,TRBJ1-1,TGTGCCAGCAGCCCGCGGACTGACAGGAATGAAGCTTTCTTT,CASSPRTDRNEAFF
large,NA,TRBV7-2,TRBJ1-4,TGTGCCAGCAGCGCGAGATCGACAGGCCCAAATGAAAAACTGTTTTTT,CASSARSTGPNEKLFF
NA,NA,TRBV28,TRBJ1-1,TGTGCCAGCACTCCCCCGATGGCAGTCCGGGCGGGCACTGAAGCTTTCTTT,CASTPPMAVRAGTEAFF
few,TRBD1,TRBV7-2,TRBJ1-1,TGTGCCAGCAGCTTAGGGACAGGGGGATCCACTGAAGCTTTCTTT,CASSLGTGGSTEAFF
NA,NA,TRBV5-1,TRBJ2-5,TGCGCCAGCAGTGGTCAACCGGGCCAAGAGACCCAGTACTTC,CASSGQPGQETQYF
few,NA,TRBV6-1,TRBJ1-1,TGTGCCAGCAGTACTACGGGGGAGGCTTTCTTT,CASSTTGEAFF
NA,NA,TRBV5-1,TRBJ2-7,TGCGCCAGCAGCTTAGGGTCCAAATACGAGCAGTACTTC,CASSLGSKYEQYF
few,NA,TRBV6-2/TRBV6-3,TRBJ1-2,TGTGCCAGCAGTTACCAGGGGTCTAGTGATGGCTACACCTTC,CASSYQGSSDGYTF
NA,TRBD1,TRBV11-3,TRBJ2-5,TGTGCCAGCAGCCCCGGGACAGGCCTACAAGAGACCCAGTACTTC,CASSPGTGLQETQYF
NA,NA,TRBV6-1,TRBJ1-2,TGTGCCAGCAGTGAAATTTTAGGGGGTAACTATGGCTACACCTTC,CASSEILGGNYGYTF
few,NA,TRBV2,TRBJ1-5,TGTGCCACCAAGAGGACAGGCAATCAGCCCCAGCATTTT,CATKRTGNQPQHF
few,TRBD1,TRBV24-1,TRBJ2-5,TGTGCCACCAGTGATCCGGGACAGGGGGCAGAGACCCAGTACTTC,CATSDPGQGAETQYF
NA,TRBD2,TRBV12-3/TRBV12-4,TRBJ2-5,TGTGCCAGCAGTTGGGGGACTATCCAAGAGACCCAGTACTTC,CASSWGTIQETQYF
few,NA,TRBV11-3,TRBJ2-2,TGTGCCAGCAGCCGACGAACTAGTTTTGTCGGCTTTCCCGGGGAGCTGTTTTTT,CASSRRTSFVGFPGELFF
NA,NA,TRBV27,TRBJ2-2,TGTGCCAGCAAACACAGGGAGCCCACCGGGGAGCTGTTTTTT,CASKHREPTGELFF
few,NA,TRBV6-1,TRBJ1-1,TGTGCCAGCAGTCGTCCCAATACAGACCTGAACACTGAAGCTTTCTTT,CASSRPNTDLNTEAFF
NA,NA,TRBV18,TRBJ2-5,TGTGCCAGCTCAAAGACTACTAGCTTTGACGAGACCCAGTACTTC,CASSKTTSFDETQYF
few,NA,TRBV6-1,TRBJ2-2,TGTGCCAGAGGGGTTTCCGGGGAGCTGTTTTTT,CARGVSGELFF
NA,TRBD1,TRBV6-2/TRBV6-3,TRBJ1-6,TGTGCCAGCAGTCTAACGCAGGGGGGTCTGAAAAATTCACCCCTCCACTTT,CASSLTQGGLKNSPLHF
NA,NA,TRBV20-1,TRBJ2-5,TGCAGTGCTAGAGTGGGTGAGACCCAGTACTTC,CSARVGETQYF
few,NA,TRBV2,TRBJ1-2,TGTGCCAGCAGTGCTGGGTTCTATGGCTACACCTTC,CASSAGFYGYTF
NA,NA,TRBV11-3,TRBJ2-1,TGTGCCAGCAGCTTACCGATCGGTAGGAGGGGGGGGAATGAGCAGTTCTTC,CASSLPIGRRGGNEQFF
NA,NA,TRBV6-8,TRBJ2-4,TGTGCCAGCAGTTACCGTCGCCAGGGCCGGAAAAACATTCAGTACTTC,CASSYRRQGRKNIQYF
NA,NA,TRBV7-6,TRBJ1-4,TGTGCCAGCAGCTTAGGGGGTTCGGATGAAAAACTGTTTTTT,CASSLGGSDEKLFF
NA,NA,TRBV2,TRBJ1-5,TGTGCCAGCAGTGGAGGAGGCCGGTATAGCAATCAGCCCCAGCATTTT,CASSGGGRYSNQPQHF
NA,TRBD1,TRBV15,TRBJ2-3,TGTGCCACCAGCAGCCGACAGGGGAAAGATACGCAGTATTTT,CATSSRQGKDTQYF
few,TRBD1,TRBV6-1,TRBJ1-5,TGTGCCAGCAGTGCCTCCGGGACAGGGGGCATTCAGCCCCAGCATTTT,CASSASGTGGIQPQHF
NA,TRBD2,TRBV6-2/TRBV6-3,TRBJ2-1,TGTGCCAGCAGGCCGGGGGGCTCCTACAATGAGCAGTTCTTC,CASRPGGSYNEQFF
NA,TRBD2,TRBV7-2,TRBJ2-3,TGTGCCAGCGGGCTAGCGGGGGATCGCACAGATACGCAGTATTTT,CASGLAGDRTDTQYF
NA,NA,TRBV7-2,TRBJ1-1,TGTGCCAGCAGCTTAGCGTCGGGGAACACTGAAGCTTTCTTT,CASSLASGNTEAFF
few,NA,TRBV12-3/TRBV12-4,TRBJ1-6,TGTGCCAGCAGTTTTTTAACGGGGAATTCACCCCTCCACTTT,CASSFLTGNSPLHF
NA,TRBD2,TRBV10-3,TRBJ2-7,TGTGCCATCAGTGAAGGACTAGCGGGGAACTACGAGCAGTACTTC,CAISEGLAGNYEQYF
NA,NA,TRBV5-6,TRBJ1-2,TGTGCCAGCAGCACAGGGATGGATGGCTACACCTTC,CASSTGMDGYTF
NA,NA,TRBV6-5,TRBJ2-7,TGTGCCAGCAGTTTGGGGGGGACAGGCGGATCCTACGAGCAGTGCTTC,CASSLGGTGGSYEQCF
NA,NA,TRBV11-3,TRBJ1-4,TGTGCCAGCAGCTTCTCGACGGTAAGTAATGAAAAACTGTTTTTT,CASSFSTVSNEKLFF
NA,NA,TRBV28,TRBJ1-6,TGTGCCAGCAGTCCCCCGGACGGGAATTCACCCCTCCACTTT,CASSPPDGNSPLHF
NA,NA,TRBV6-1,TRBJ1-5,TGTGCCAGCAAACCGGAATTCAATCAGCCCCAGCATTTT,CASKPEFNQPQHF
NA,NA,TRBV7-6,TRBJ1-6,TGTGCCAGCAGCTTAGGCCAACCGGGCAACAATTCACCCCTCCACTTT,CASSLGQPGNNSPLHF
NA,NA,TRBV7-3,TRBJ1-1,TGTGCCAGCAGCTTAACACGGGGGCTCGACACTGAAGCTTTCTTT,CASSLTRGLDTEAFF
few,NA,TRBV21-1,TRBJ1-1,TGTGCCAGCAGCGCGGACAGGGGGCTATGGAACACTGAAGCTTTCTTT,CASSADRGLWNTEAFF
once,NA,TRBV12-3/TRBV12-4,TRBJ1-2,TGTGCCAGCAGTTTACCTCAGGGGAAAGGGTTTGGCTACACCTTC,CASSLPQGKGFGYTF
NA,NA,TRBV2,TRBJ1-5,TGTGCCAGCAGTGAATCTGGGAGTGAACAGCCCCAGCATTTT,CASSESGSEQPQHF
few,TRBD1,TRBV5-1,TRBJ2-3,TGCGCCAGCAGCCGGGACAGCAAGTACACAGATACGCAGTATTTT,CASSRDSKYTDTQYF